The 4 T cell receptor beta chains presented below share a single source sample, sequenced in a study of Ad26.COV2.S vaccination and SARS-CoV-2 variants listed by TCRdb under 2021. The method was the immunoSEQ multiplex PCR assay. TCRdb retrieved this table from immuneACCESS and kept in-frame rearrangements only. Not all clones are present; in checked studies, unresolved V genes account for under half, and no reason is known for the remainder. The sample table contains roughly 500,000 clones; only one count was recorded for about 91% of them. The ten largest clonotypes hold 2.5% to 3% of the sample. The sample's treatment or condition label, decoded: some 20 received Ad26.COV2.S at low or high dose, single or two shots; 5 received placebo; per-sample allocation not given. Repertoires of vaccine and placebo recipients were sequenced from samples taken on day 63 after the first injection. Sample: peripheral blood, taken in a trial of Ad26.COV2.S vaccine versus placebo. These receptors all stem from a person aged 18-60 years who received the Ad26.COV2.S COVID-19 vaccine or a placebo.

The rearrangement joins TRBV9 to TRBJ1-2, with D unresolved. V was pared by 4 bases and J by 4 bases, with 14 bases between. This CDR3 spans 14 amino acids. Germline CDR1 and CDR2: SGDLS and YYNGEE. Here the CDR3 reads CASSLRAGGYGYTF. The CDR3 nucleotides are TGTGCCAGCAGCCTCCGGGCGGGCGGCTATGGCTACACCTTC.

Notes on this clone: A read error may produce the germline difference seen at one junction end. The J gene is TRBJ2-2, the V gene TRBV7-7; D is perhaps TRBD1 (5 bases). The CDR3 has 14 residues. Germline V gene data show CDR1 as SSHAT and CDR2 as FNYEAQ (reference sequence). The CDR3 DNA follows: TGTGCTAGCAGCTCCCCAGGGCAGTCCGGGGAGCTGTTTTTT. This codes for CASSSPGQSGELFF. Complete variable domain (other parts from reference TRBV7-7 and TRBJ2-2): GAGVSQSPRYKVTKRGQDVTLRCDPISSHATLYWYQQALGQGPEFLTYFNYEAQPDKSGLPSDRFSAERPEGSISTLTIQRTEQRDSAMYRCASSSPGQSGELFFGEGSRLTVL.

J is TRBJ1-1 and V is TRBV4-1; D is perhaps TRBD1 (5 bases). The germline gives CDR1 MGHRA, CDR2 YSYEKL. The CDR3 consists of 16 residues. Deletions cut 5 bases from V and 4 bases from J, with 20 bases between. CDR3 protein: CASSSRQNRVGTEAFF. CDR3 bases: TGCGCCAGCAGCTCAAGACAGAACCGAGTGGGCACTGAAGCTTTCTTT.

The chain joins TRBV4-2 to TRBJ2-1; 8 bases map to TRBD2. CDR1 and CDR2 (germline): LGHNA, YNFKEQ. The CDR3 length is 16 residues. Losses at the gene ends were 0 bases for V and 3 bases for J; bases not matched to a gene: 4. This CDR3 is CASSQDWRGVYNEQFF. CDR3 nucleotides: TGTGCCAGCAGCCAAGATTGGCGGGGGGTCTACAATGAGCAGTTCTTC.